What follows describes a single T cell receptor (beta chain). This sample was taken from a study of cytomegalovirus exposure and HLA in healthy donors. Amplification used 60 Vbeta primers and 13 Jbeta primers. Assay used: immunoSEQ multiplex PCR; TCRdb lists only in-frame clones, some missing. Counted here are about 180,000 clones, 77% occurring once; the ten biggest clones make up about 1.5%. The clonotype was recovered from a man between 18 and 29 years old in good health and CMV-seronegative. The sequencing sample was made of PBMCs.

The DNA of the CDR3 is TGTGCCTGGAGCGACAGAACTAATGAGCAGTTCTTC. Its protein is CAWSDRTNEQFF. The chain joins TRBV30 to TRBJ2-1, with D possibly TRBD1 on 5 matching bases. This CDR3 spans 12 amino acids. The germline gives CDR1 GTSNPN, CDR2 SVGIG (reference sequence). With 3 bases removed from V and 7 bases from J, the gap between germline ends came to 10 bases.